This T cell receptor (beta chain) was sequenced for a study of T cells in localized non-small cell lung cancer. This clone is judged medium-sized. Its antigen remains unknown. Whole-study results and caveats: Peak T cell clonality was found in uninvolved adjacent lung, exceeding tumor.

V was cut by 1 base and J by 3 bases, with 9 bases left in between. The CDR3 has 14 amino acids. Germline lookup yields CDR1 SGHNT and CDR2 YENEEA. Some clones are missing from TCRdb's copy, which holds only in-frame ones; the method was immunoSEQ multiplex PCR. The sample shows 2,500 or so clones, roughly 25% of them seen only once. The sample in question was lung tumor tissue, obtained before any cancer treatment. The chain recombines TRBV11-3 with TRBJ2-5; a weak D match, TRBD1 (5 bases). This receptor was taken from a woman aged 40-70 years with stage I lung adenocarcinoma. This CDR3 is CASSLGGREETQYF. CDR3 DNA: TGTGCCAGCAGCTTAGGAGGCAGGGAAGAGACCCAGTACTTC.